The entry below gives a single T cell receptor (beta chain) sequence along with its context. The ends were cut back, 7 bases at V and 0 bases at J, with 7 bases in the middle. CDR3 size: 13 residues. This record belongs to a study of blood T cell repertoires in COVID-19. Original handling: Amplified reference gene primers provided the basis for estimating nucleated cell counts. Profiling relied on immunoSEQ multiplex PCR, and the TCRdb table lists in-frame clones only, not all of them. V and J calls and clone size are copied from that table; D and trimming were computed from the DNA. Of roughly 160,000 clones in the sample, 70% to 90% were seen once.

This clonotype originated in an elderly woman with COVID-19, enrolled during active disease. What was sequenced was peripheral blood. This chain links TRBV12-3 or TRBV12-4 with TRBJ2-1; no clear D. In DNA, the CDR3 is TGTGCCAGCACGGTATACTCCTACAATGAGCAGTTCTTC. Translated: CASTVYSYNEQFF.